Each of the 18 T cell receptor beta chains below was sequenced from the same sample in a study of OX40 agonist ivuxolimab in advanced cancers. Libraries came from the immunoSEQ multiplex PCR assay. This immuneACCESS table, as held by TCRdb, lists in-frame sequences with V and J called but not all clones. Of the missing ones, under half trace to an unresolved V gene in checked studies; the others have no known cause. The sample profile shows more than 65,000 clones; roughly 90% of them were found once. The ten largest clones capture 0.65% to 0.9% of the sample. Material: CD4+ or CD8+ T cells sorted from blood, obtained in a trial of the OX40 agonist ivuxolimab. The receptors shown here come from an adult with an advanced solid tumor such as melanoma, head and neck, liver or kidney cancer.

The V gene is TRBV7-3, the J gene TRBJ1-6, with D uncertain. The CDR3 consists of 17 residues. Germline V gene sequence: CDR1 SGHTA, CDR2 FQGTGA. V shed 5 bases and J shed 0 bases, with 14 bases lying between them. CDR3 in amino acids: CASSLSPRGSYNSPLHF. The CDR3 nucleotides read TGTGCCAGCAGCCTATCTCCACGGGGCTCCTATAATTCACCCCTCCACTTT.

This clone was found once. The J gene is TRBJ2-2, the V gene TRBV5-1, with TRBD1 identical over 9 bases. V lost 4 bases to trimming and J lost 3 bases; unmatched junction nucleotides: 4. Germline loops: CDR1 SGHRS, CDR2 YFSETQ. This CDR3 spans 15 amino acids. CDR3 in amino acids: CASSADRGYTGELFF. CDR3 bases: TGCGCCAGCAGCGCGGACAGGGGATACACCGGGGAGCTGTTTTTT.

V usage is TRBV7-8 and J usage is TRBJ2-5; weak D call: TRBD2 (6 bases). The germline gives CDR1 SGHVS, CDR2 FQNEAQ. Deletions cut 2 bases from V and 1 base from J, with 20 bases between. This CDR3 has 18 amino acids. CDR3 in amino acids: CASSLPGLGLGGQETQYF. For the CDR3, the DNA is TGTGCCAGCAGCTTACCGGGGTTGGGACTTGGAGGCCAAGAGACCCAGTACTTC.

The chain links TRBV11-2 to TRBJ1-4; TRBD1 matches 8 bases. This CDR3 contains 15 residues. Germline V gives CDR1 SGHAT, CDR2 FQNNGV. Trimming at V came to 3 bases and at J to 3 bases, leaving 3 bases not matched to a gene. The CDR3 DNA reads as TGTGCCAGCAGCTTCGACAGGGGACCTAATGAAAAACTGTTTTTT. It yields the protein CASSFDRGPNEKLFF.

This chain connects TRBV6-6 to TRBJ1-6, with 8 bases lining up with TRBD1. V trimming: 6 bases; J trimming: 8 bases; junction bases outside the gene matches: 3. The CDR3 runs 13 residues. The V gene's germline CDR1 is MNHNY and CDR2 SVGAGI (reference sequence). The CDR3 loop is CASRDREDSPLHF. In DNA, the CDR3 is TGTGCCAGCAGGGACAGGGAGGATTCACCCCTCCACTTT.

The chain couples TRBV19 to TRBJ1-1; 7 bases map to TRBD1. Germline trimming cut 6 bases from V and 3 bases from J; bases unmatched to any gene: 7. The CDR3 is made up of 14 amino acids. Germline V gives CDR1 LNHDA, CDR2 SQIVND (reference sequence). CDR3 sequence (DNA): TGTGCCAGTAGACCAGGGGGAAGGGACACTGAAGCTTTCTTT. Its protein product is CASRPGGRDTEAFF. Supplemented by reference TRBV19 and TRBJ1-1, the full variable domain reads DGGITQSPKYLFRKEGQNVTLSCEQNLNHDAMYWYRQDPGQGLRLIYYSQIVNDFQKGDIAEGYSVSREKKESFPLTVTSAQKNPTAFYLCASRPGGRDTEAFFGQGTRLTVV.

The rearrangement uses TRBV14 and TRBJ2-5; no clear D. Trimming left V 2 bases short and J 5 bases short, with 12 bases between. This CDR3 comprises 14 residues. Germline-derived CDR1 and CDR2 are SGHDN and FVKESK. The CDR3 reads CASSQLWASETQYF. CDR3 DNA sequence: TGTGCCAGCAGCCAACTTTGGGCTAGTGAGACCCAGTACTTC.

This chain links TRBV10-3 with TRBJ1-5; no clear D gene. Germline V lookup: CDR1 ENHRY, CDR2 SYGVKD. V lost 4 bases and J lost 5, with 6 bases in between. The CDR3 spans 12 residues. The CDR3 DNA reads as TGTGCCATCAGTGGTGGAGATCAGCCCCAGCATTTT. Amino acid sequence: CAISGGDQPQHF.

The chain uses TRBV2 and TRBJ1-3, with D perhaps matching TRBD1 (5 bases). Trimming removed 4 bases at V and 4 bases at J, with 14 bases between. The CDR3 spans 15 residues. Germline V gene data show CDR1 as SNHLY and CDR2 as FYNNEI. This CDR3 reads CASSGSRVEGNTIYF. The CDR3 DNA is TGTGCCAGCAGTGGTAGCAGGGTGGAAGGAAACACCATATATTTT.

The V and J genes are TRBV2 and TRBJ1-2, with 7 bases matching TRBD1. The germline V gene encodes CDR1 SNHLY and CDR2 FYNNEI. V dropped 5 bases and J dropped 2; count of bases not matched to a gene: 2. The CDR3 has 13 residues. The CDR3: CASSQQGNYGYTF. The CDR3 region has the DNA TGTGCCAGCAGTCAACAGGGGAACTATGGCTACACCTTC.

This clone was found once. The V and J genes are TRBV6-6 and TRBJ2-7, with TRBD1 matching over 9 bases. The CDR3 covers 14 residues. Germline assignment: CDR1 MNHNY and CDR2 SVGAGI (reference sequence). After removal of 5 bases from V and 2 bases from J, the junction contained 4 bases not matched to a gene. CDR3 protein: CASSMGQGPYEQYF. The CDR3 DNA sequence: TGTGCCAGCAGTATGGGACAGGGCCCCTACGAGCAGTACTTC.

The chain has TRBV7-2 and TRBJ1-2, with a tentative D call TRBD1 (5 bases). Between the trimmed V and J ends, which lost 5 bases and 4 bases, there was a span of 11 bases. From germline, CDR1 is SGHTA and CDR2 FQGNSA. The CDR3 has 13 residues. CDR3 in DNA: TGTGCCAGCAGCCCAGGGAGGAGCTATGGCTACACCTTC. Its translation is CASSPGRSYGYTF.

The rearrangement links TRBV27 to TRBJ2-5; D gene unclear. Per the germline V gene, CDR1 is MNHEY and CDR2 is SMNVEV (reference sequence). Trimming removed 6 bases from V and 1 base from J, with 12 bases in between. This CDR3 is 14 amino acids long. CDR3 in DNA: TGTGCCAGCAGAAAGGCCGGGTCCCAAGAGACCCAGTACTTC. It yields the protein CASRKAGSQETQYF.

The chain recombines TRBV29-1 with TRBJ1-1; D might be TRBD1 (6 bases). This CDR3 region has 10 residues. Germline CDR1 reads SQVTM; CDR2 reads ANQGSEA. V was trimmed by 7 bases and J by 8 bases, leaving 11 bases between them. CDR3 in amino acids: CSAAGTEAFF. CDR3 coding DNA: TGCAGCGCTGCCGGGACAGAAGCTTTCTTT.

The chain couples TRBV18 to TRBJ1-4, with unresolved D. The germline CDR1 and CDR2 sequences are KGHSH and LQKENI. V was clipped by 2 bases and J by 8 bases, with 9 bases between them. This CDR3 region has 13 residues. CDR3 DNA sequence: TGTGCCAGCTCACCAGGGGTTAAAGAAAAACTGTTTTTT. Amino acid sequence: CASSPGVKEKLFF.

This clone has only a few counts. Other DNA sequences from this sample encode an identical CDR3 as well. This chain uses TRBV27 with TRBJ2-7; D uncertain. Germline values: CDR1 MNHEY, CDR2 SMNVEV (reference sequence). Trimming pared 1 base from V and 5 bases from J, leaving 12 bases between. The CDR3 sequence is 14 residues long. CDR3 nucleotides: TGTGCCAGCAGTTTATTAGACAATCGAAACGAGCAGTACTTC. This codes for CASSLLDNRNEQYF.

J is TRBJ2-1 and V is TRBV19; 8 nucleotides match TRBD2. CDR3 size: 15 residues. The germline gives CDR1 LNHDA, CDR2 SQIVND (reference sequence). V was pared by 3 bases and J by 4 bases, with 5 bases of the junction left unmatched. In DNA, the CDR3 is TGTGCCAGTAGTATTTCGGGGGGGGCTTACAATGAGCAGTTCTTC. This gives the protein CASSISGGAYNEQFF.

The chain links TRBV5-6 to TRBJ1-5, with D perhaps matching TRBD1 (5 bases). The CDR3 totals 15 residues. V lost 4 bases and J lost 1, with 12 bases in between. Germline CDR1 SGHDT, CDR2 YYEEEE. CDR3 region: CASSPRGGSNQPQHF. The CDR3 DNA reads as TGTGCCAGCAGCCCGAGGGGCGGGAGCAATCAGCCCCAGCATTTT.